These 22 T cell receptor beta chains were sequenced from one sample in a study of blood T cell repertoires in COVID-19. Libraries were prepared by immunoSEQ multiplex PCR; TCRdb keeps only in-frame clonotypes and omits some of them. The sample shows fewer than 350,000 clones, around 85% of them seen only once. Sequencing was performed on peripheral blood. All receptors derive from a woman in her twenties or thirties with COVID-19, enrolled during active disease.

The chain is built from TRBV10-3 and TRBJ2-1; 14 nucleotides agree with TRBD2. J lost 6 bases, V lost 6 bases, and 4 bases had no gene match. Germline loops: CDR1 ENHRY, CDR2 SYGVKD. The CDR3 extends over 15 amino acids. The CDR3 protein is CAISRGLAGVNEQFF. DNA of the CDR3: TGTGCCATCAGCCGGGGACTAGCGGGGGTCAATGAGCAGTTCTTC.

The CDR3 DNA sequence: TGTGCCAGCAGCCCGGTCCTAGGCGGAGGCGAGCAGTACTTC. It translates to CASSPVLGGGEQYF. V usage is TRBV7-9 and J usage is TRBJ2-7, with D maybe TRBD2 (5 bases). There are 14 residues in the CDR3. Trimming removed 5 bases from V and 6 bases from J, with 17 bases in between. In germline, CDR1 is SEHNR, CDR2 FQNEAQ (reference sequence).

The chain combines TRBV11-2 with TRBJ2-3; D remains unclear. The CDR3 is 12 residues long. V shed 2 bases and J shed 8 bases, with 8 bases lying between them. The germline gives CDR1 SGHAT, CDR2 FQNNGV. The CDR3 bases are TGTGCCAGCAGCTTAATGTGGGCTACGCAGTATTTT. It yields the protein CASSLMWATQYF.

The chain joins TRBV6-5 to TRBJ1-1; TRBD1 matches 8 bases. Losses at the gene ends were 6 bases for V and 12 bases for J; bases not matched to a gene: 12. Germline V gene lookup returns CDR1 MNHEY and CDR2 SVGAGI. The length of the CDR3 is 13 residues. The CDR3 coding sequence is TGTGCCAGCAGAACGCAGGCCAGGGGGCCGTCTTTCTTT. It encodes CASRTQARGPSFF.

The chain uses TRBV9 and TRBJ2-6; D call uncertain. The CDR3 is 17 residues long. The germline gives CDR1 SGDLS, CDR2 YYNGEE. V was pared by 3 bases and J by 2 bases, with 15 bases between. For the CDR3, the DNA is TGTGCCAGCAGCGCGTTGCCCCAGGCCCCTGGGGCCAACGTCCTGACTTTC. Its translation: CASSALPQAPGANVLTF.

V usage is TRBV27 and J usage is TRBJ2-7; D gene ambiguous. V was pared by 0 bases and J by 3 bases, with 9 bases between. The CDR3 has 14 amino acids. Germline CDR1 MNHEY, CDR2 SMNVEV (reference sequence). The CDR3 reads CASSLSSAVYEQYF. The DNA for the CDR3 is TGTGCCAGCAGTTTATCCTCTGCGGTCTACGAGCAGTACTTC.

The chain is built from TRBV18 and TRBJ2-7, with TRBD2 as a possible D gene (6 bases). V was trimmed by 2 bases and J by 3 bases, leaving 8 bases between them. Per the germline V gene, CDR1 is KGHSH and CDR2 is LQKENI. The CDR3 has 13 residues. The DNA of the CDR3 is TGTGCCAGCTCACCAGGGACTGGCTACGAGCAGTACTTC. Protein product: CASSPGTGYEQYF.

CDR3 in DNA: TGTGCCAGCAGCTTAGGGTACTCCGAGCATACTGAAGCTTTCTTT. Its translation: CASSLGYSEHTEAFF. V usage is TRBV7-9 and J usage is TRBJ1-1; D remains ambiguous. CDR3 length equals 15 residues. Trimming removed 1 base from V and 5 bases from J, with 14 bases in between. In germline, CDR1 is SEHNR, CDR2 FQNEAQ (reference sequence). The whole variable domain, remainder taken from reference TRBV7-9 and TRBJ1-1, is DTGVSQNPRHKITKRGQNVTFRCDPISEHNRLYWYRQTLGQGPEFLTYFQNEAQLEKSRLLSDRFSAERPKGSFSTLEIQRTEQGDSAMYLCASSLGYSEHTEAFFGQGTRLTVV.

The chain joins TRBV11-2 to TRBJ1-3, with D tentatively TRBD1 (5 bases). The germline gives CDR1 SGHAT, CDR2 FQNNGV. This CDR3 is 13 amino acids long. V was cut by 6 bases and J by 6 bases, with 12 bases left in between. CDR3 coding DNA: TGTGCCAGCAGGGAGACAGAGGAAAACACCATATATTTT. The encoded protein is CASRETEENTIYF.

This clone occurred a few times. The V and J genes are TRBV10-2 and TRBJ1-6; the D gene is possibly TRBD1 (6 bases). V lost 6 bases and J 11 bases, leaving 11 bases between the germline ends. Germline-derived CDR1 and CDR2 are WSHSY and SAAADI. The CDR3 totals 12 residues. The CDR3 here is CASSLAGAPLHF. The CDR3, as DNA: TGCGCCAGCAGCCTTGCAGGGGCACCCCTCCACTTT.

The chain combines TRBV6-5 with TRBJ2-7, with 7 bases matching TRBD2. V lost 6 bases to trimming and J lost 5 bases; unmatched junction nucleotides: 10. CDR3 length: 14 residues. Germline V gene sequence: CDR1 MNHEY, CDR2 SVGAGI. The CDR3 nucleotides are TGTGCCAGCAGCGACGGACTAGTGGGGCACGAGCAGTACTTC. Encoded protein: CASSDGLVGHEQYF.

This clone was observed a few times. The V gene is TRBV12-3 or TRBV12-4, the J gene TRBJ1-2, with D perhaps matching TRBD1 (5 bases). V was clipped by 10 bases and J by 7 bases, with 16 bases between them. The CDR3 extends over 12 amino acids. This CDR3 reads CANRREGGGYTF. CDR3 bases: TGTGCCAACAGGAGAGAGGGCGGTGGCTACACCTTC.

The rearrangement joins TRBV19 to TRBJ2-7; D possibly corresponds to TRBD2 (6 bases). Germline CDR1 LNHDA, CDR2 SQIVND (reference sequence). This CDR3 contains 14 residues. V shed 5 bases and J shed 3 bases, with 14 bases lying between them. As DNA, the CDR3 is TGTGCCAGTAGTCGCTCTCTAGCGTTCTACGAGCAGTACTTC. Amino acid sequence: CASSRSLAFYEQYF.

The rearrangement joins TRBV28 to TRBJ1-6, with a possible D match to TRBD1 (6 bases). The CDR3 runs 19 residues. Between the trimmed V and J ends, which lost 4 bases and 4 bases, there was a span of 23 bases. Germline CDR1 MDHEN, CDR2 SYDVKM. For the CDR3, the DNA is TGTGCCAGCAGTTCTCCTAGGGGGGGGGTATGGCGATATAATTCACCCCTCCACTTT. Amino acids: CASSSPRGGVWRYNSPLHF.

Comment on this clone: Distinct nucleotide sequences in the sample also encode this CDR3. The chain combines TRBV10-1 with TRBJ2-4; tentatively, D is TRBD2 (5 bases). The ends were cut back, 5 bases at V and 4 bases at J, with 9 bases in the middle. The germline CDR1 and CDR2 sequences are WNHNN and SYGVQD (reference sequence). CDR3 size: 13 residues. The CDR3 coding sequence is TGCGCCAGCAGTCCGGGATCTAAAAACATTCAGTACTTC. Translating it yields CASSPGSKNIQYF.

In its sample, this clone was seen a few times. J is TRBJ2-2 and V is TRBV5-4; D remains ambiguous. Deletions cut 0 bases from V and 6 bases from J, with 6 bases between. CDR1 is SGHNT, CDR2 YYREEE, per germline (reference sequence). The length of the CDR3 is 13 residues. The CDR3, as DNA: TGTGCCAGCAGCTTGGGGTTAGCCGGGGAGCTGTTTTTT. Translated: CASSLGLAGELFF.

V usage is TRBV3-1 (or the pseudogene TRBV3-2) and J usage is TRBJ2-7; D perhaps matches TRBD1 (6 bases). V was trimmed by 3 bases and J by 6 bases, leaving 18 bases between them. Germline V CDR1 and CDR2: LGHDT, YNNKEL (reference sequence). The CDR3 loop spans 15 amino acids. As DNA, the CDR3 is TGTGCCAGCAGCCAGAGTTGGCAGGGGTGGGTCGAGCAGTACTTC. It encodes CASSQSWQGWVEQYF.

The V gene is TRBV5-1, the J gene TRBJ2-7, with a possible D match to TRBD2 (5 bases). V was pared by 4 bases and J by 1 base, with 9 bases between. The CDR3 covers 13 residues. Germline V gene lookup returns CDR1 SGHRS and CDR2 YFSETQ. The CDR3 region is CASSIGVSYEQYF. The CDR3 region has the DNA TGCGCCAGCAGCATCGGGGTTTCCTACGAGCAGTACTTC.

The chain carries TRBV19 and TRBJ1-6; D unclear. The CDR3 totals 15 residues. The germline V and J ends were trimmed by 1 base and 7 bases, with 11 bases remaining between them. Per the germline V gene, CDR1 is LNHDA and CDR2 is SQIVND (reference sequence). This CDR3 reads CASSIVGRKNSPLHF. In DNA form, the CDR3 reads TGTGCCAGTAGTATAGTGGGCAGAAAGAATTCACCCCTCCACTTT.

The chain recombines TRBV18 with TRBJ2-4; TRBD2 agrees at 10 bases. V was clipped by 2 bases and J by 6 bases; unmatched bases: 10. The germline CDR1 and CDR2 sequences are KGHSH and LQKENI. The CDR3 length is 17 residues. The CDR3 region has the DNA TGTGCCAGCTCACCAGAGAAAGCGGGGGGGCTGGGAAACATTCAGTACTTC. Translating gives CASSPEKAGGLGNIQYF.

The V gene is TRBV27, the J gene TRBJ1-1, with D maybe TRBD1 (6 bases). This CDR3 is 11 amino acids long. Germline lookup yields CDR1 MNHEY and CDR2 SMNVEV (reference sequence). Trimming pared 7 bases from V and 8 bases from J, leaving 11 bases between. In DNA, the CDR3 is TGTGCCAGCATTCAGGGGTCCGAAGCTTTCTTT. Translating gives CASIQGSEAFF.

The chain couples TRBV5-5 to TRBJ2-3; 9 positions agree with TRBD2. This CDR3 has 15 amino acids. The V gene end was trimmed by 5 bases and the J gene end by 5 bases; junction bases not matched to a gene: 9. CDR1 and CDR2 from the germline V gene are SGHKS and YYEKEE (reference sequence). The CDR3 DNA is TGTGCCAGCAGTCGGGCGCGGGGGGGCCAAGATACGCAGTATTTT. Translating gives CASSRARGGQDTQYF.